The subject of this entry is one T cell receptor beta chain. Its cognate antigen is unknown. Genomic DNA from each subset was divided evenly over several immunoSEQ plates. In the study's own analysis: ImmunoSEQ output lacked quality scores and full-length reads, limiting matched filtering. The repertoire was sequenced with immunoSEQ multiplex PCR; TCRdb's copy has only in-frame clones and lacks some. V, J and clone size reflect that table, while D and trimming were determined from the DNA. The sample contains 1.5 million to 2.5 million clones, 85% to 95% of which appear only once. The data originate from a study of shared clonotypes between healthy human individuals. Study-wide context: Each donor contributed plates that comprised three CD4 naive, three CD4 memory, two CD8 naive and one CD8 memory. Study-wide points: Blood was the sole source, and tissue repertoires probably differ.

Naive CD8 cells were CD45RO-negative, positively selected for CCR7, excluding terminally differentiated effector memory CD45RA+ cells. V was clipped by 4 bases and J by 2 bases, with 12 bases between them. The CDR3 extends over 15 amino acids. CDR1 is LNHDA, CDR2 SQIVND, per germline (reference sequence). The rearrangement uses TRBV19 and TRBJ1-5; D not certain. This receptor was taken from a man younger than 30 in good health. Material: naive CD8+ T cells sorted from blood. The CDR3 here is CASSTSGYGNQPQHF. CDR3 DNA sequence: TGTGCCAGTAGTACTTCCGGTTACGGCAATCAGCCCCAGCATTTT.